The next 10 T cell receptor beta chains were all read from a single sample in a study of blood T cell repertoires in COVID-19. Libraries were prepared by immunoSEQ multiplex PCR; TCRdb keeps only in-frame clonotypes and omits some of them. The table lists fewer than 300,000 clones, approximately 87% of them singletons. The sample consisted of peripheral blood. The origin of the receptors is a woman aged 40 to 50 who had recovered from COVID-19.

CDR3 in amino acids: CASSIRTSGGPSSYNEQFF. CDR3 in DNA: TGTGCCAGTAGTATAAGGACTAGCGGGGGGCCGAGCTCCTACAATGAGCAGTTCTTC. The chain links TRBV19 to TRBJ2-1; 14 nucleotides match TRBD2. Trimming at V came to 2 bases and at J to 0 bases, leaving 6 bases not matched to a gene. Germline CDR1 and CDR2: LNHDA and SQIVND (reference sequence). This CDR3 is built from 19 residues. Using reference TRBV19 and TRBJ2-1 for the parts outside the CDR3, the full variable domain is DGGITQSPKYLFRKEGQNVTLSCEQNLNHDAMYWYRQDPGQGLRLIYYSQIVNDFQKGDIAEGYSVSREKKESFPLTVTSAQKNPTAFYLCASSIRTSGGPSSYNEQFFGPGTRLTVL.

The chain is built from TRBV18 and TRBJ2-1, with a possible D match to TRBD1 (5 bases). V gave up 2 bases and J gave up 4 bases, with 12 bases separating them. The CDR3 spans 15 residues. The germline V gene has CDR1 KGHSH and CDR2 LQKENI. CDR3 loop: CASSPVADNYNEQFF. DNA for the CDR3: TGTGCCAGCTCACCAGTCGCGGACAATTACAATGAGCAGTTCTTC.

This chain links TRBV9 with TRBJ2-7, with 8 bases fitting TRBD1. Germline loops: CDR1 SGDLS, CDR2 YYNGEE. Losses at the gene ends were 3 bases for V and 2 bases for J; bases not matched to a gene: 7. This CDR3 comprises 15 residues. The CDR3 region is CASSGDRQGTYEQYF. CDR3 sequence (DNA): TGTGCCAGCAGCGGCGACCGACAGGGGACCTACGAGCAGTACTTC.

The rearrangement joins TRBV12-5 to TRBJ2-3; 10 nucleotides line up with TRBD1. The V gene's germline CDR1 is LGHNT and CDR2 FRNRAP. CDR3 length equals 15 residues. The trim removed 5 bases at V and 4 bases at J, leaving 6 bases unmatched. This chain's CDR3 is CASGATGGAADTQYF. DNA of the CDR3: TGTGCTAGTGGTGCGACAGGGGGCGCCGCAGATACGCAGTATTTT.

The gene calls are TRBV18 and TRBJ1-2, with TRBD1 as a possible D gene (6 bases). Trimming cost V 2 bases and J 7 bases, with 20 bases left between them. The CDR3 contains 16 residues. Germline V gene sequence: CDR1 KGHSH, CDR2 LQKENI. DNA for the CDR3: TGTGCCAGCTCACCATGGTTAGACAGGTCATTTCGTGGCTACACCTTC. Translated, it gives CASSPWLDRSFRGYTF.

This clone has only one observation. CDR3 protein: CASSLAGTEEPLHF. The CDR3 nucleotides are TGCGCCAGCAGCTTGGCCGGGACAGAGGAACCCCTCCACTTT. V usage is TRBV5-1 and J usage is TRBJ1-6; the match to TRBD1 covers 7 bases. Germline trimming cut 0 bases from V and 12 bases from J; bases unmatched to any gene: 6. This CDR3 comprises 14 residues. CDR1 is SGHRS, CDR2 YFSETQ, per germline.

This chain's CDR3 is CASSLDEGATGELFF. The CDR3 nucleotides are TGCGCCAGCAGTCTGGACGAAGGGGCCACCGGGGAGCTGTTTTTT. The chain has TRBV5-1 and TRBJ2-2; perhaps TRBD1 as D (5 bases). Per the germline V gene, CDR1 is SGHRS and CDR2 is YFSETQ. The germline V and J ends were trimmed by 5 bases and 4 bases, with 15 bases remaining between them. The CDR3 extends over 15 amino acids. The full variable domain, completed using reference TRBV5-1 and TRBJ2-2, is KAGVTQTPRYLIKTRGQQVTLSCSPISGHRSVSWYQQTPGQGLQFLFEYFSETQRNKGNFPGRFSGRQFSNSRSEMNVSTLELGDSALYLCASSLDEGATGELFFGEGSRLTVL.

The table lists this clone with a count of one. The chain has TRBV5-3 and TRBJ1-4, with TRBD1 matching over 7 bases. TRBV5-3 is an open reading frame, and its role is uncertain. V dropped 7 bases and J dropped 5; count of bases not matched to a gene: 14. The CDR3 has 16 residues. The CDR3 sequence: CARVWRPQGRNEKLFF. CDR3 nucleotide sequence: TGTGCCAGAGTCTGGCGCCCACAGGGGAGGAATGAAAAACTGTTTTTT.

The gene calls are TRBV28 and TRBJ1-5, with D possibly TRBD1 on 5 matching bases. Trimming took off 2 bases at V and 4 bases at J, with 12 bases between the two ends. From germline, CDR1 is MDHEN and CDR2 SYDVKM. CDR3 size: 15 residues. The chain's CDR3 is CASSLRQRINQPQHF. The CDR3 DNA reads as TGTGCCAGCAGTTTACGACAGCGCATAAATCAGCCCCAGCATTTT.

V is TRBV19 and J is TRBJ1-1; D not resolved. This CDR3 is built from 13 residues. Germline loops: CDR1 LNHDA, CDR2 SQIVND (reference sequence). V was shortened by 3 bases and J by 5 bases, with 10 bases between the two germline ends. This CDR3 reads CASSIVGGTEAFF. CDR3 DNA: TGTGCCAGTAGTATTGTGGGAGGAACTGAAGCTTTCTTT.